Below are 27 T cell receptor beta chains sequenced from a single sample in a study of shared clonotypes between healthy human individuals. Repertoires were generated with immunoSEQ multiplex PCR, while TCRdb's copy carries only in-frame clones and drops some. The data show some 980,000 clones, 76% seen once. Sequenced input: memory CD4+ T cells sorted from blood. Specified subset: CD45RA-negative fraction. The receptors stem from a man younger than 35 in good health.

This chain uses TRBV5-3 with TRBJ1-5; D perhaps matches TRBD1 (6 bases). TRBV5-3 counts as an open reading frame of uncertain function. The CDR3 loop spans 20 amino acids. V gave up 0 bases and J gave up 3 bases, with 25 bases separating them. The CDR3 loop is CARSLGFRTENKGANQPQHF. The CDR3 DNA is TGTGCCAGAAGCTTGGGCTTTAGGACAGAGAACAAAGGGGCCAATCAGCCCCAGCATTTT.

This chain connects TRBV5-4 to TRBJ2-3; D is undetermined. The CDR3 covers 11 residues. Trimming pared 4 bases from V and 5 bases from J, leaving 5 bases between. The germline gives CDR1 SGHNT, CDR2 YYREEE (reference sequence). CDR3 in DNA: TGTGCCAGCAGCCCGGGAGATACGCAGTATTTT. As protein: CASSPGDTQYF.

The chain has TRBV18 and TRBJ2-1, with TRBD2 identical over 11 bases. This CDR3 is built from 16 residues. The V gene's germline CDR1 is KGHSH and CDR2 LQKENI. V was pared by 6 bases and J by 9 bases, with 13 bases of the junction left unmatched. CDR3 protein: CASSSSGGTSGVEQFF. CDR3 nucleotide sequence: TGTGCCAGCTCGTCAAGCGGCGGGACTAGCGGCGTTGAGCAGTTCTTC. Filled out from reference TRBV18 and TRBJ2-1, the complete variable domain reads NAGVMQNPRHLVRRRGQEARLRCSPMKGHSHVYWYRQLPEEGLKFMVYLQKENIIDESGMPKERFSAEFPKEGPSILRIQQVVRGDSAAYFCASSSSGGTSGVEQFFGPGTRLTVL.

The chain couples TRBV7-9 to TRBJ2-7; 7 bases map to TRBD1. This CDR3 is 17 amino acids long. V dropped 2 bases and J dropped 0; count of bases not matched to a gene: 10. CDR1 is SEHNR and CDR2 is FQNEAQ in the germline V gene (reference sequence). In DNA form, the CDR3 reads TGTGCCAGCAGCTTACGAGCATCGACAGGGAGCTCCTACGAGCAGTACTTC. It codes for CASSLRASTGSSYEQYF.

The CDR3 is CASSPQSVGTEAFF. In nucleotides, the CDR3 is TGTGCCAGCAGCCCCCAGTCGGTTGGGACTGAAGCTTTCTTT. The V and J genes are TRBV9 and TRBJ1-1, with D unclear. V was cut by 4 bases and J by 5 bases, with 15 bases left in between. The CDR3 extends over 14 amino acids. Germline CDR1 SGDLS, CDR2 YYNGEE. Complete variable domain (other parts from reference TRBV9 and TRBJ1-1): DSGVTQTPKHLITATGQRVTLRCSPRSGDLSVYWYQQSLDQGLQFLIQYYNGEERAKGNILERFSAQQFPDLHSELNLSSLELGDSALYFCASSPQSVGTEAFFGQGTRLTVV.

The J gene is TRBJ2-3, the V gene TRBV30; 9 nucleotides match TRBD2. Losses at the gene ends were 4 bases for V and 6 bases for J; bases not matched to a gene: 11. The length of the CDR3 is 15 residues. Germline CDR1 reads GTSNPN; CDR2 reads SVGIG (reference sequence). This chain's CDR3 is CAWNKAGGRGDTQYF. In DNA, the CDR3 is TGTGCCTGGAACAAAGCGGGGGGACGGGGGGATACGCAGTATTTT. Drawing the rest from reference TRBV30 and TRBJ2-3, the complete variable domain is SQTIHQWPATLVQPVGSPLSLECTVEGTSNPNLYWYRQAAGRGLQLLFYSVGIGQISSEVPQNLSASRPQDRQFILSSKKLLLSDSGFYLCAWNKAGGRGDTQYFGPGTRLTVL.

The CDR3 region is CASSMTFISYEQYF. The DNA of the CDR3 is TGTGCCAGCAGTATGACCTTTATCTCCTACGAGCAGTACTTC. The rearrangement links TRBV27 to TRBJ2-5; D unclear. The J call is in doubt because the DNA end fits TRBJ2-7 better. The CDR3 is 14 amino acids. Germline-derived CDR1 and CDR2 are MNHEY and SMNVEV (reference sequence).

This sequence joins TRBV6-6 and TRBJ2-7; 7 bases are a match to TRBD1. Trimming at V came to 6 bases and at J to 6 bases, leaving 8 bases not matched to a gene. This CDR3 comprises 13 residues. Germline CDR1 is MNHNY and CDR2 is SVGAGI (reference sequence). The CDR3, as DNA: TGTGCCAGCAGGCGAGACAGGGCCGCCGAGCAGTACTTC. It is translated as CASRRDRAAEQYF.

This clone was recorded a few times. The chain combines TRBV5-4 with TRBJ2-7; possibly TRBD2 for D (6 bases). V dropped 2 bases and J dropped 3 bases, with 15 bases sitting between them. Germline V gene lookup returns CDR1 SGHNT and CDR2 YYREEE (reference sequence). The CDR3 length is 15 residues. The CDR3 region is CASSFRDSPNYEQYF. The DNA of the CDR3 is TGTGCCAGCAGCTTCCGGGACTCACCCAACTACGAGCAGTACTTC.

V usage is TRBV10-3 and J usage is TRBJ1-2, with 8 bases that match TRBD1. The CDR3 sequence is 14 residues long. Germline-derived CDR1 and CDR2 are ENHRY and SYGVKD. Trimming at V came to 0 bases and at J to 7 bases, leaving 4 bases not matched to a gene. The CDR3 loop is CAISESGRGLGYTF. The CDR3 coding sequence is TGTGCCATCAGTGAGTCAGGCAGGGGGCTTGGCTACACCTTC.

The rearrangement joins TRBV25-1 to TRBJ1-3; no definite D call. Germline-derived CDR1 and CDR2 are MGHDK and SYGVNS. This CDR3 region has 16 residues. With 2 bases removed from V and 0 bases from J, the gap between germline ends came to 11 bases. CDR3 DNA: TGTGCCAGCAGTGAACCCGGTTTGGTCTCTGGAAACACCATATATTTT. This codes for CASSEPGLVSGNTIYF.

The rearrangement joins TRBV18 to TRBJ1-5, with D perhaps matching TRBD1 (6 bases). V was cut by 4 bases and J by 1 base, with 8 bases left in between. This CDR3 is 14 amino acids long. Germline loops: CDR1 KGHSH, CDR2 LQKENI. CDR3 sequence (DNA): TGTGCCAGCTCACTAGGGGGAAGCAATCAGCCCCAGCATTTT. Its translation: CASSLGGSNQPQHF.

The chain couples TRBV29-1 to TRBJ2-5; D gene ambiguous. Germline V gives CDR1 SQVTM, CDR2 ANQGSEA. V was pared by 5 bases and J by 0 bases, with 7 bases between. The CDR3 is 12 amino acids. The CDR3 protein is CSVTSNQETQYF. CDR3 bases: TGCAGCGTTACATCTAACCAAGAGACCCAGTACTTC.

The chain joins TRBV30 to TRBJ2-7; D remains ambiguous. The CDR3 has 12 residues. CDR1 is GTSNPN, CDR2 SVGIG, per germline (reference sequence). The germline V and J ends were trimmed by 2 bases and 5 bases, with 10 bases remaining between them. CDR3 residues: CAWSFTLNEQYF. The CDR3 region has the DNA TGTGCCTGGAGTTTCACACTAAACGAGCAGTACTTC.

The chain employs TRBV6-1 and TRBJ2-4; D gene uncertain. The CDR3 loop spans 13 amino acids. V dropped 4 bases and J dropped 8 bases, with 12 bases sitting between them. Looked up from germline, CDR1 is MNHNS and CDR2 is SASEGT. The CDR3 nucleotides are TGTGCCAGCAGTGCTGAACAGCTGCACATTCAGTACTTC. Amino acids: CASSAEQLHIQYF.

The CDR3 reads CASSSIGTGADTQYF. CDR3 sequence (DNA): TGCGCCAGCAGCAGCATCGGGACAGGGGCCGATACGCAGTATTTT. V gene TRBV5-1 combines with J gene TRBJ2-3, with 10 bases matching TRBD1. After removal of 4 bases from V and 6 bases from J, the junction contained 8 bases not matched to a gene. Germline CDR1 and CDR2: SGHRS and YFSETQ. CDR3 length: 15 residues.

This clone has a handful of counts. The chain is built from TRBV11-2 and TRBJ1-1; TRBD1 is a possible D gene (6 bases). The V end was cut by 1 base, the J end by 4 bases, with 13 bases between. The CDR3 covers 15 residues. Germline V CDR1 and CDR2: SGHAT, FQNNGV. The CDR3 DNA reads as TGTGCCAGCAGCTTAGGAGGGGGTTTGGGCACTGAAGCTTTCTTT. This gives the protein CASSLGGGLGTEAFF.

The CDR3 region has the DNA TGTGCCAGCAGCGGGACAGTAAAAGGGTCACCCCTCCACTTT. Protein sequence: CASSGTVKGSPLHF. This chain uses TRBV6-1 with TRBJ1-6; 7 nucleotides match TRBD1. CDR1 is MNHNS, CDR2 SASEGT, per germline. The V gene end was trimmed by 6 bases and the J gene end by 10 bases; junction bases not matched to a gene: 9. The CDR3 contains 14 residues.

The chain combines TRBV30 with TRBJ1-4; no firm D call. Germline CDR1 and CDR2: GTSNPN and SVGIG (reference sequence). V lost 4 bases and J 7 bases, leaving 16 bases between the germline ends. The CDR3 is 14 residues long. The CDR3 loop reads CAWTLSGGFEKLFF. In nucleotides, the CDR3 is TGTGCCTGGACCTTGTCAGGTGGATTTGAAAAACTGTTTTTT. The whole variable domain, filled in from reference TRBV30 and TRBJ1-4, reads SQTIHQWPATLVQPVGSPLSLECTVEGTSNPNLYWYRQAAGRGLQLLFYSVGIGQISSEVPQNLSASRPQDRQFILSSKKLLLSDSGFYLCAWTLSGGFEKLFFGSGTQLSVL.

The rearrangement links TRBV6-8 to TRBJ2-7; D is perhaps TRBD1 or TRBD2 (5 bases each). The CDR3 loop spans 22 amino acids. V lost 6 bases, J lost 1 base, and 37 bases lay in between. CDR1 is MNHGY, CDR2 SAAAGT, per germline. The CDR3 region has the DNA TGTGCCAGCAGGAAACATCTGGGACGGCTAAAGCATATTTCCAACCTTTCCTACGAGCAGTACTTC. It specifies CASRKHLGRLKHISNLSYEQYF.

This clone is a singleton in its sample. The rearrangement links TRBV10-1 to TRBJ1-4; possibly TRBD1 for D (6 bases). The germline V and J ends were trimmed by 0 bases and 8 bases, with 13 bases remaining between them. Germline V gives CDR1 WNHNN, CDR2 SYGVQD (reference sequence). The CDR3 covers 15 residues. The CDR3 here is CASSESRGLREKLFF. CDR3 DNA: TGCGCCAGCAGTGAGTCCAGGGGTTTGAGAGAAAAACTGTTTTTT.

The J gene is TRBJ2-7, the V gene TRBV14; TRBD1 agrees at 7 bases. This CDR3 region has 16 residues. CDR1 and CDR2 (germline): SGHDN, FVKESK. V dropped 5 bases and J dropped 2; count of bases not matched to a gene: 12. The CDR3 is CASSSGQVGYAYEQYF. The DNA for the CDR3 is TGTGCCAGCAGCAGCGGACAGGTGGGGTACGCCTACGAGCAGTACTTC.

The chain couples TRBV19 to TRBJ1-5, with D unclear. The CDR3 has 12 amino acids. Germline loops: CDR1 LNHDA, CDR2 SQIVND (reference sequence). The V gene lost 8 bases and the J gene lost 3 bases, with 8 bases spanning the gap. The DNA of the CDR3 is TGTGCCAGTCGCCAGAACAATCAGCCCCAGCATTTT. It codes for CASRQNNQPQHF.

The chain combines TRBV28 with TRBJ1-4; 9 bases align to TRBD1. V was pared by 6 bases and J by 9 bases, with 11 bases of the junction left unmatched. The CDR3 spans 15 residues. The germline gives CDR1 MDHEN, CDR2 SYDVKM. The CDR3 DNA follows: TGTGCCAGCAGCGAGACAGGGGGAGATGAGAAAAAACTGTTTTTT. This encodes CASSETGGDEKKLFF. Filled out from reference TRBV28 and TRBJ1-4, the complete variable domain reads DVKVTQSSRYLVKRTGEKVFLECVQDMDHENMFWYRQDPGLGLRLIYFSYDVKMKEKGDIPEGYSVSREKKERFSLILESASTNQTSMYLCASSETGGDEKKLFFGSGTQLSVL.

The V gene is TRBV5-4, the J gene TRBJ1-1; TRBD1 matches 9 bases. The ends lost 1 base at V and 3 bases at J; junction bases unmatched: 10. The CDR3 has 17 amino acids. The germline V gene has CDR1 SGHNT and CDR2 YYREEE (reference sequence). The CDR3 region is CASSLLGQGLRDTEAFF. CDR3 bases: TGTGCCAGCAGCTTGTTGGGACAGGGTTTGCGTGACACTGAAGCTTTCTTT.

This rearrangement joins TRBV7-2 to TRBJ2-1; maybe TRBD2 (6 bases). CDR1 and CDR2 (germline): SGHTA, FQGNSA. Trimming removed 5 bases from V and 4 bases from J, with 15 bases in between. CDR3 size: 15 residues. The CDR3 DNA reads TGTGCCAGCAGCCCCGTCGGGGGAGCGTACAATGAGCAGTTCTTC. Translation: CASSPVGGAYNEQFF.

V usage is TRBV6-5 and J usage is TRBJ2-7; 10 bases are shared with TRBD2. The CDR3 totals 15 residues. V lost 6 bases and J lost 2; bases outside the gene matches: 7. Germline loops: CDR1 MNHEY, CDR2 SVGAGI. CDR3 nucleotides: TGTGCCAGCAGCCGAGAAGCGGGAGGGCCCTACGAGCAGTACTTC. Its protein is CASSREAGGPYEQYF.